The clone carrying this T cell receptor beta chain appeared a few times. Its specificity is unknown. The CDR3 consists of 13 residues. Germline CDR1 reads DFQATT; CDR2 reads SNEGSKA (reference sequence). Trimming cost V 2 bases and J 3 bases, with 11 bases left between them. This sample was taken from a study of response to subunit inactivated influenza vaccine. Study conclusions and caveats: Seasonal influenza vaccination, on each occasion, was suggested by the authors to recruit few new T cells.

One entry per CDR3 protein, called by TCRdb with MiXCR from the RT-PCR reads. The sample shows more than 150,000 distinct CDR3 sequences, 7.5% to 10% of them seen only once. The sequencing here drew on non-naive T cells sorted from PBMCs, taken on the day of vaccination. This chain uses TRBV20-1 with TRBJ2-7, with D perhaps TRBD1 (6 bases). The source of this sequence is a man aged 45-65 years who received an inactivated influenza vaccine. CDR3 bases: TGCAGTGCTAGATTAGTCAGGGGCTACGAGCAGTACTTC. Amino acids: CSARLVRGYEQYF.